Below, 29 T cell receptor beta chains from the same sample are listed, as sequenced in a study of OX40 agonist ivuxolimab in advanced cancers. Data came from immunoSEQ multiplex PCR; TCRdb stores just in-frame clones and leaves some out. The data contain fewer than 95,000 clones, around 90% of them singletons. The starting material was CD4+ or CD8+ T cells sorted from blood, obtained in a trial of the OX40 agonist ivuxolimab. All receptors derive from an adult with an advanced solid tumor such as melanoma, head and neck, liver or kidney cancer.

J is TRBJ1-6 and V is TRBV10-3; unclear D gene. Per germline, CDR1 ENHRY and CDR2 SYGVKD. This CDR3 region has 15 residues. Trimming removed 0 bases at V and 7 bases at J, with 10 bases between. The CDR3 region has the DNA TGTGCCATCAGTGAGTCGGTCGGGTTGAATTCACCCCTCCACTTT. Amino acid sequence: CAISESVGLNSPLHF.

The chain links TRBV10-2 to TRBJ1-5, with D uncertain. Germline-derived CDR1 and CDR2 are WSHSY and SAAADI. The CDR3 runs 13 residues. Trimming cost V 3 bases and J 6 bases, with 9 bases left between them. CDR3 loop: CASSDLLFQPQHF. The DNA of the CDR3 is TGCGCCAGCAGTGATTTGTTGTTTCAGCCCCAGCATTTT.

This chain joins TRBV9 and TRBJ2-1, with D maybe TRBD1 (6 bases). Looked up from germline, CDR1 is SGDLS and CDR2 is YYNGEE. This CDR3 comprises 15 residues. With 0 bases removed from V and 7 bases from J, the gap between germline ends came to 14 bases. The CDR3 DNA is TGTGCCAGCAGCGTAGGGTACAGGGCAGGAAATGAGCAGTTCTTC. Translated: CASSVGYRAGNEQFF.

CDR3 in amino acids: CASRGPGGRPYEQYF. The CDR3 bases are TGTGCCAGTAGAGGACCCGGGGGGCGACCCTACGAGCAGTACTTC. V and J are TRBV19 and TRBJ2-7, with D tentatively TRBD2 (7 bases). CDR1 is LNHDA, CDR2 SQIVND, per germline (reference sequence). The CDR3 contains 15 residues. V was shortened by 6 bases and J by 2 bases, with 17 bases between the two germline ends.

This chain uses TRBV19 with TRBJ2-6; D unclear. CDR3 size: 15 residues. Trimming removed 9 bases from V and 0 bases from J, with 12 bases in between. Germline CDR1 is LNHDA and CDR2 is SQIVND (reference sequence). The CDR3 coding sequence is TGTGCCAGCTCGATGAGCTACTCTGGGGCCAACGTCCTGACTTTC. Its translation is CASSMSYSGANVLTF.

The chain recombines TRBV5-1 with TRBJ2-2, with 7 bases aligning to TRBD2. Per germline, CDR1 SGHRS and CDR2 YFSETQ. Trimming removed 3 bases from V and 10 bases from J; junction bases left unmatched: 9. The CDR3 is 14 residues long. CDR3 amino acids: CASSSSWGGVELFF. The CDR3 coding sequence is TGCGCCAGCAGCTCCTCCTGGGGGGGGGTGGAGCTGTTTTTT.

The gene calls are TRBV7-6 and TRBJ2-2; the D gene is possibly TRBD1 (6 bases). V was cut by 5 bases and J by 2 bases, with 15 bases left in between. CDR1 SGHVS and CDR2 FNYEAQ come from the germline V gene. This CDR3 has 16 amino acids. CDR3 region: CASSASPGTNTGELFF. CDR3 bases: TGTGCCAGCAGCGCTTCCCCCGGGACAAACACCGGGGAGCTGTTTTTT.

The chain couples TRBV25-1 to TRBJ2-5, with D possibly called TRBD1 or TRBD2 (6 bases each). The J call may be incorrect, as the DNA end agrees better with TRBJ2-7. Germline V gene data show CDR1 as MGHDK and CDR2 as SYGVNS. The CDR3 extends over 16 amino acids. The CDR3 DNA reads as TGTGCCAGCAGTGAACATACGGGGGCCACCCCTCGCGAGCAGTACTTC. Translation: CASSEHTGATPREQYF.

The V gene is TRBV27, the J gene TRBJ2-6; 7 bases match TRBD1. Germline trimming cut 2 bases from V and 0 bases from J; bases unmatched to any gene: 7. The CDR3 sequence is 18 residues long. Germline V gives CDR1 MNHEY, CDR2 SMNVEV (reference sequence). The CDR3 DNA reads TGTGCCAGCAGTTTACGGCAGGGGGTTTACTCTGGGGCCAACGTCCTGACTTTC. Translating gives CASSLRQGVYSGANVLTF.

The V and J genes are TRBV7-9 and TRBJ2-5; 9 bases line up with TRBD1. The CDR3 loop spans 15 amino acids. Trimming cost V 4 bases and J 5 bases; bases outside gene matches: 8. The germline gives CDR1 SEHNR, CDR2 FQNEAQ (reference sequence). CDR3 sequence reads: CASSSGTGWRETQYF. As DNA, the CDR3 is TGTGCCAGCAGCTCCGGGACAGGGTGGCGGGAGACCCAGTACTTC.

CDR3 nucleotides: TGTGCCTCAGCTCCCAGCGGATACGAGCAGTACTTC. This encodes CASAPSGYEQYF. V usage is TRBV27 and J usage is TRBJ2-7; weak D call: TRBD2 (5 bases). Trimming stripped 11 bases from V and 4 bases from J, with 15 bases between. This CDR3 region has 12 residues. Germline V gene data show CDR1 as MNHEY and CDR2 as SMNVEV (reference sequence).

The chain links TRBV19 to TRBJ1-3, with D unclear. Germline values: CDR1 LNHDA, CDR2 SQIVND (reference sequence). The CDR3 runs 11 residues. The V end lost 2 bases, the J end lost 8 bases, and 4 bases lay between the germline ends. DNA of the CDR3: TGTGCCAGTAGTATAATGGACACCATATATTTT. Translation: CASSIMDTIYF.

This clone showed up just once. This chain links TRBV2 with TRBJ2-7; D gene unclear. Germline V gene data show CDR1 as SNHLY and CDR2 as FYNNEI. This CDR3 comprises 15 residues. V lost 5 bases to trimming and J lost 2 bases, with 16 bases between them. CDR3 DNA sequence: TGTGCCAGCAGTCCGTCCGCGGCGACCGCCTACGAGCAGTACTTC. This translates into CASSPSAATAYEQYF.

The chain recombines TRBV5-1 with TRBJ2-3; perhaps TRBD2 as D (5 bases). The length of the CDR3 is 14 residues. Trimming left V 4 bases short and J 2 bases short, with 11 bases between. Germline V gene data show CDR1 as SGHRS and CDR2 as YFSETQ. In DNA, the CDR3 is TGCGCCAGCAGCAATACTAGACCCACAGATACGCAGTATTTT. Its protein is CASSNTRPTDTQYF.

The chain recombines TRBV2 with TRBJ2-1; TRBD2 might be the D (5 bases). Germline V gene data show CDR1 as SNHLY and CDR2 as FYNNEI. V was clipped by 6 bases and J by 10 bases, with 16 bases between them. The CDR3 length is 13 residues. In nucleotides, the CDR3 is TGTGCCAGCAGCGCGGCGGGTACCCGCGAGCAGTTCTTC. It translates to CASSAAGTREQFF.

The chain couples TRBV27 to TRBJ2-2; 10 nucleotides agree with TRBD2. This CDR3 has 16 amino acids. J lost 7 bases, V lost 5 bases, and 10 bases had no gene match. Germline lookup yields CDR1 MNHEY and CDR2 SMNVEV (reference sequence). In DNA, the CDR3 is TGTGCCAGCAGTCAACGAGCGGGGGGGCCGAGCGGGGAGCTGTTTTTT. Translating it yields CASSQRAGGPSGELFF.

The V and J genes are TRBV6-5 and TRBJ1-2; 7 nucleotides agree with TRBD1. The CDR3 extends over 15 amino acids. Germline V gene data show CDR1 as MNHEY and CDR2 as SVGAGI. J gave up 5 bases and V 5 bases, and 11 bases lay outside the gene matches. CDR3 DNA sequence: TGTGCCAGCAGTCCCCGGGGAGGGGGCGCTTATGGCTACACCTTC. Translation gives CASSPRGGGAYGYTF.

This sequence joins TRBV27 and TRBJ1-1; TRBD1 matches at 10 bases. Per the germline V gene, CDR1 is MNHEY and CDR2 is SMNVEV (reference sequence). The V and J ends lost 6 bases and 11 bases, in that order; junction bases with no gene match: 3. The CDR3 is 11 amino acids. In DNA form, the CDR3 reads TGTGCCAGCAGGGGGACAGGGGTGGCTTTCTTT. This sequence encodes CASRGTGVAFF.

CDR3 coding DNA: TGTGCCAGCAGCCCGAGCCGGACTGGAAAAGAGACCCAGTACTTC. It codes for CASSPSRTGKETQYF. J is TRBJ2-5 and V is TRBV9, with a weak D call TRBD2 (5 bases). The CDR3 spans 15 residues. V lost 4 bases to trimming and J lost 3 bases, with 16 bases between them. Germline assignment: CDR1 SGDLS and CDR2 YYNGEE.

The table lists this clone with a count of one. The V gene is TRBV18, the J gene TRBJ2-1; TRBD2 might be the D (5 bases). V dropped 3 bases and J dropped 1 base, with 10 bases sitting between them. The germline V gene has CDR1 KGHSH and CDR2 LQKENI. The CDR3 is 15 amino acids. In nucleotides, the CDR3 is TGTGCCAGCTCACCCGCGAGGGAGTCCTACAATGAGCAGTTCTTC. Translated: CASSPARESYNEQFF.

The rearrangement links TRBV6-1 to TRBJ2-2; 7 bases agree with TRBD1. The CDR3 sequence is 15 residues long. The junction had 8 bases not matched to a gene; V was cut back by 4 bases and J by 6 bases. In germline, CDR1 is MNHNS, CDR2 SASEGT. The CDR3 sequence: CASSAPVTGSGELFF. The CDR3 bases are TGTGCCAGCAGTGCCCCCGTGACAGGGTCCGGGGAGCTGTTTTTT.

DNA for the CDR3: TGTGCCAGCAGCTTGAGGGCGGGGGCACCGCATGAGCAGTACTTC. This translates into CASSLRAGAPHEQYF. The chain carries TRBV5-5 and TRBJ2-7; a weak D match, TRBD2 (7 bases). The CDR3 spans 15 residues. With 1 base removed from V and 7 bases from J, the gap between germline ends came to 18 bases. The germline gives CDR1 SGHKS, CDR2 YYEKEE (reference sequence).

Concerning this clone: At one end the junction does not follow the germline gene, possibly because of a read error. This chain joins TRBV5-1 and TRBJ2-1, with D uncertain. This CDR3 is built from 15 residues. Germline CDR1 and CDR2: SGHRS and YFSETQ. The CDR3 region is CASSLGSSSYSEQFF. The CDR3 DNA follows: TGCGCCAGCAGCTTGGGGAGTAGCTCCTACAGTGAGCAGTTCTTC.

The rearrangement uses TRBV6-5 and TRBJ2-1; TRBD1 aligns across 7 bases. CDR3 length equals 14 residues. CDR1 MNHEY and CDR2 SVGAGI come from the germline V gene. J gave up 1 base and V 6 bases, and 3 bases lay outside the gene matches. The CDR3 spells CASSQQGSYNEQFF. The DNA for the CDR3 is TGTGCCAGCAGCCAACAGGGGTCCTACAATGAGCAGTTCTTC.

CDR3 in DNA: TGTGCCAGTAGTATCGCTAGCGGGGCTCATTTAGCCAAAAACATTCAGTACTTC. Residues: CASSIASGAHLAKNIQYF. The J gene is TRBJ2-4, the V gene TRBV19, with 9 bases that match TRBD2. CDR3 length: 18 amino acids. Looked up from germline, CDR1 is LNHDA and CDR2 is SQIVND (reference sequence). V trimming: 3 bases; J trimming: 0 bases; junction bases outside the gene matches: 9.

CDR3 in amino acids: CASSLAVGDNNEKLFF. In DNA form, the CDR3 reads TGTGCCAGCAGCTTGGCCGTCGGAGACAATAATGAAAAACTGTTTTTT. The chain is built from TRBV5-6 and TRBJ1-4; the D is unclear. The V gene lost 0 bases and the J gene lost 4 bases, with 13 bases spanning the gap. The CDR3 runs 16 residues. Germline V gene sequence: CDR1 SGHDT, CDR2 YYEEEE.

The rearrangement joins TRBV6-4 to TRBJ1-2, with D possibly being TRBD1 (6 bases). Trimming left V 2 bases short and J 7 bases short, with 14 bases between. There are 14 residues in the CDR3. The germline V gene encodes CDR1 MRHNA and CDR2 SNTAGT. The CDR3 DNA follows: TGTGCCAGCAGTGACGGCAGGGGTAATGGTGGCTACACCTTC. It encodes CASSDGRGNGGYTF.

The rearrangement joins TRBV19 to TRBJ1-5, with D possibly matching TRBD1 (6 bases). Trimming removed 3 bases from V and 6 bases from J, with 9 bases in between. Germline values: CDR1 LNHDA, CDR2 SQIVND (reference sequence). The CDR3 totals 13 residues. The CDR3 is CASSMGGRQPQHF. The CDR3 DNA is TGTGCCAGTAGTATGGGGGGCCGTCAGCCCCAGCATTTT.

This sequence joins TRBV7-9 and TRBJ2-4; D remains ambiguous. The CDR3 has 13 residues. The germline V gene encodes CDR1 SEHNR and CDR2 FQNEAQ (reference sequence). V lost 5 bases to trimming and J lost 8 bases, with 13 bases between them. This CDR3 is CASSSPPRDIQYF. CDR3 bases: TGTGCCAGCAGCAGCCCCCCAAGGGACATTCAGTACTTC.